These 23 T cell receptor beta chains were sequenced from one sample in a study of T-cell reconstitution after alpha-beta-depleted transplantation in children. Preparation of the TCRbeta library used unique molecular identifiers. TCRdb passed the PCR reads through MiXCR, listing each CDR3 protein once. The sample consists of approximately 290,000 distinct CDR3 sequences, around 10% of them appearing once. The sample here was peripheral blood, taken 180 days after TCRalphabeta/CD19-depleted stem cell transplant. Receptor source: a male patient between 2 and 10 years old who had a stem cell transplant for chronic granulomatous disease, so the T cells may come from the graft donor.

This clonotype came up many times. V and J are TRBV5-1 and TRBJ1-2; D gene ambiguous. Germline V lookup: CDR1 SGHRS, CDR2 YFSETQ. The germline V and J ends were trimmed by 2 bases and 0 bases, with 8 bases remaining between them. The CDR3 extends over 14 amino acids. The CDR3 here is CASSLSTSNYGYTF. In DNA, the CDR3 is TGCGCCAGCAGCTTATCGACATCTAACTATGGCTACACCTTC.

This clonotype was detected ten times or more. The chain links TRBV5-1 to TRBJ1-6; 8 nucleotides align to TRBD1. Unmatched junction bases numbered 10, after V lost 4 bases and J lost 7 bases. The CDR3 has 16 residues. Germline loops: CDR1 SGHRS, CDR2 YFSETQ. In DNA form, the CDR3 reads TGCGCCAGCAGCGAAGATTGGACAGGGTGGAATTCACCCCTCCACTTT. This sequence encodes CASSEDWTGWNSPLHF.

This clonotype occurred many times. The CDR3 DNA sequence: TGCAGCGTCTTCGGGGACACCGGGGAGCTGTTTTTT. Translating it yields CSVFGDTGELFF. V and J are TRBV29-1 and TRBJ2-2; possible D gene TRBD2, 5 bases. Germline CDR1 is SQVTM and CDR2 is ANQGSEA. This CDR3 has 12 amino acids. Trimming removed 6 bases at V and 3 bases at J, with 8 bases between.

This clonotype was observed at least ten times. This rearrangement joins TRBV29-1 to TRBJ2-3; perhaps D is TRBD1 or TRBD2 (5 bases each). V was pared by 7 bases and J by 4 bases, with 18 bases between. This CDR3 is built from 14 residues. CDR1 and CDR2 (germline): SQVTM, ANQGSEA. Here the CDR3 DNA reads TGCAGCGCCCCCGCAGGGAGTGGGCCAGATACGCAGTATTTT. It yields the protein CSAPAGSGPDTQYF.

This clonotype occurred many times. The chain is built from TRBV29-1 and TRBJ2-2, with a possible D match to TRBD1 (6 bases). The CDR3 runs 15 residues. Germline CDR1 SQVTM, CDR2 ANQGSEA. Trimming pared 0 bases from V and 2 bases from J, leaving 10 bases between. The CDR3 nucleotides read TGCAGCGTTGAAGAACCGGACAGAAACACCGGGGAGCTGTTTTTT. Translated: CSVEEPDRNTGELFF.

This clonotype was picked up many times. The V call is TRBV7-2, the J call TRBJ2-3; maybe TRBD2 (5 bases). V was pared by 5 bases and J by 7 bases, with 13 bases between. The CDR3 covers 13 residues. The V gene's germline CDR1 is SGHTA and CDR2 FQGNSA. CDR3 residues: CASSPGVQHTQYF. The CDR3 nucleotides are TGTGCCAGCAGCCCCGGGGTTCAACATACGCAGTATTTT. The full variable domain, its missing parts supplied by reference TRBV7-2 and TRBJ2-3, is GAGVSQSPSNKVTEKGKDVELRCDPISGHTALYWYRQSLGQGLEFLIYFQGNSAPDKSGLPSDRFSAERTGGSVSTLTIQRTQQEDSAVYLCASSPGVQHTQYFGPGTRLTVL.

This clonotype was counted only a few times. This rearrangement joins TRBV28 to TRBJ2-5; D gene ambiguous. The CDR3 has 13 amino acids. The V gene lost 8 bases and the J gene lost 12 bases, with 22 bases spanning the gap. Germline lookup yields CDR1 MDHEN and CDR2 SYDVKM. This CDR3 reads CASAPAPATTEYF. The CDR3 DNA is TGTGCCAGCGCCCCCGCACCAGCCACCACAGAGTACTTC.

This clonotype appeared many times. V is TRBV20-1 and J is TRBJ2-3; maybe TRBD2 (6 bases). Germline CDR1 DFQATT, CDR2 SNEGSKA (reference sequence). The germline V and J ends were trimmed by 1 base and 10 bases, with 12 bases remaining between them. The CDR3 has 12 residues. CDR3 region: CSARGAWDSQYF. The CDR3 DNA reads as TGCAGTGCTAGAGGGGCTTGGGACTCGCAGTATTTT.

This clonotype occurred many times. The chain is built from TRBV5-6 and TRBJ2-5, with D unclear. Looked up from germline, CDR1 is SGHDT and CDR2 is YYEEEE. The CDR3 runs 13 residues. V lost 0 bases, J lost 4 bases, and 7 bases lay in between. The CDR3 loop is CASSLDSGETQYF. As DNA, the CDR3 is TGTGCCAGCAGCTTGGACTCGGGAGAGACCCAGTACTTC.

This clonotype was seen at least ten times. The rearrangement uses TRBV5-1 and TRBJ2-1; 12 nucleotides line up with TRBD2. The CDR3 contains 15 residues. V dropped 4 bases and J dropped 8; count of bases not matched to a gene: 7. Looked up from germline, CDR1 is SGHRS and CDR2 is YFSETQ. CDR3 nucleotide sequence: TGCGCCAGCAGCCCGACTCGACTAGCGGGAGATGAGCAGTTCTTC. Its protein is CASSPTRLAGDEQFF.

With regard to this clonotype: A read error may produce the germline difference seen at one junction end. The chain has TRBV6-5 and TRBJ2-7; 10 bases are shared with TRBD1. The CDR3 spans 15 residues. Germline V gene lookup returns CDR1 MNHEY and CDR2 SVGAGI. In DNA, the CDR3 is TGTCCCAGCAGCTACACGACAGGGGGCGAAGTCGAGCAGTACTTC. Protein product: CPSSYTTGGEVEQYF.

There are many counts of this clonotype. The chain joins TRBV29-1 to TRBJ1-2; D is unclear. The V gene lost 4 bases and the J gene lost 6 bases, with 12 bases spanning the gap. Per germline, CDR1 SQVTM and CDR2 ANQGSEA. There are 12 residues in the CDR3. CDR3 sequence (DNA): TGCAGCGTTGTAGGCGCCTCGGATGGCTACACCTTC. This encodes CSVVGASDGYTF.

This clonotype was seen a handful of times. The rearrangement links TRBV18 to TRBJ2-7; the D call may be TRBD1 or TRBD2 (5 bases each). The V gene's germline CDR1 is KGHSH and CDR2 LQKENI. V shed 3 bases and J shed 4 bases, with 13 bases lying between them. This CDR3 spans 14 amino acids. Here the CDR3 DNA reads TGTGCCAGCTCACCTAGTTTGGGGGAATACGAGCAGTACTTC. Encoded protein: CASSPSLGEYEQYF.

This clonotype showed up many times. This rearrangement joins TRBV5-1 to TRBJ2-5; D ambiguous. The CDR3 sequence is 14 residues long. The V end was cut by 0 bases, the J end by 1 base, with 7 bases between. CDR1 and CDR2 from the germline V gene are SGHRS and YFSETQ. The CDR3 coding sequence is TGCGCCAGCAGCTTGGCCTTGCCCCAAGAGACCCAGTACTTC. Protein sequence: CASSLALPQETQYF.

There are many counts of this clonotype. The chain combines TRBV29-1 with TRBJ2-3; D may be TRBD2 (7 bases). This CDR3 has 14 residues. Germline-derived CDR1 and CDR2 are SQVTM and ANQGSEA. Trimming took off 7 bases at V and 2 bases at J, with 16 bases between the two ends. The CDR3 coding sequence is TGCAGCGCCGACGGGCGGGGGCACACAGATACGCAGTATTTT. Its translation is CSADGRGHTDTQYF.

This clonotype was seen repeatedly, ten times or more. The CDR3 DNA is TGTGCCAGCAGCTTGGCCGGGGGAAGGTCATCTAGCGGGGCATCCTACTTC. Translating gives CASSLAGGRSSSGASYF. The rearrangement links TRBV5-5 to TRBJ2-4; 9 bases line up with TRBD2. The junction had 20 bases not matched to a gene; V was cut back by 0 bases and J by 16 bases. Germline V gene lookup returns CDR1 SGHKS and CDR2 YYEKEE (reference sequence). This CDR3 is 17 amino acids long.

Remarks on this clonotype: A much larger clone lies a single base off, so this may be a read error. The rearrangement links TRBV7-9 to TRBJ2-5; 10 nucleotides line up with TRBD2. CDR1 and CDR2 from the germline V gene are SEHNR and FQNEAQ (reference sequence). The CDR3 is 15 amino acids. J gave up 5 bases and V 3 bases, and 6 bases lay outside the gene matches. Here the CDR3 reads CASSFVWTSGETQYF. In nucleotides, the CDR3 is TGTGCCAGCAGCTTTGTATGGACTAGCGGCGAGACCCAGTACTTC.

In this sample, this clonotype turned up many times. J is TRBJ2-2 and V is TRBV28; a weak D match, TRBD1 (6 bases). Looked up from germline, CDR1 is MDHEN and CDR2 is SYDVKM. This CDR3 comprises 13 residues. Trimming removed 6 bases from V and 2 bases from J, with 7 bases in between. For the CDR3, the DNA is TGTGCCAGCAGGGACAGTAACACCGGGGAGCTGTTTTTT. It is translated as CASRDSNTGELFF.

The table lists this clonotype with many counts. The gene calls are TRBV6-2 or TRBV6-3 and TRBJ2-5, with TRBD1 matching over 8 bases. CDR1 is MNHEY, CDR2 SVGEGT, per germline. This CDR3 has 14 residues. Trimming removed 5 bases from V and 3 bases from J; junction bases left unmatched: 5. CDR3 sequence (DNA): TGTGCCAGCAGTACAGGGGGTGGAGAAGAGACCCAGTACTTC. Protein: CASSTGGGEETQYF.

At least ten counts were recorded for this clonotype. The V call is TRBV6-1, the J call TRBJ1-1; 7 positions agree with TRBD1. CDR1 MNHNS and CDR2 SASEGT come from the germline V gene. The CDR3 is 14 residues long. Germline trimming cut 5 bases from V and 3 bases from J; bases unmatched to any gene: 6. The CDR3 DNA reads as TGTGCCAGCAGTCGACAGGGAAAGGACACTGAAGCTTTCTTT. Protein: CASSRQGKDTEAFF.

This clonotype was seen repeatedly, ten times or more. In DNA form, the CDR3 reads TGTGCCAGCTCGGGGGATTACGAGCAGTACTTC. It translates to CASSGDYEQYF. The J gene is TRBJ2-7, the V gene TRBV18; D may match TRBD1 or TRBD2 (5 bases each). V lost 6 bases and J 4 bases, leaving 7 bases between the germline ends. Germline CDR1 KGHSH, CDR2 LQKENI. The CDR3 covers 11 residues.

In this sample, this clonotype turned up many times. The V call is TRBV29-1, the J call TRBJ1-2; tentatively, D is TRBD1 (5 bases). The germline gives CDR1 SQVTM, CDR2 ANQGSEA. Trimming cost V 6 bases and J 8 bases, with 16 bases left between them. The CDR3 covers 12 residues. CDR3 coding DNA: TGCAGCGTCGGAGGGGTCCCTAGGGGCTACACCTTC. Translated, it gives CSVGGVPRGYTF. Looking up the rest from reference TRBV29-1 and TRBJ1-2 gives the full variable domain: SAVISQKPSRDICQRGTSLTIQCQVDSQVTMMFWYRQQPGQSLTLIATANQGSEATYESGFVIDKFPISRPNLTFSTLTVSNMSPEDSSIYLCSVGGVPRGYTFGSGTRLTVV.

This clonotype was picked up many times. The chain uses TRBV3-1 and TRBJ2-1; no clear D gene. Trimming stripped 0 bases from V and 14 bases from J, with 8 bases between. Germline-derived CDR1 and CDR2 are LGHDT and YNNKEL (reference sequence). The CDR3 is 11 residues long. The CDR3 protein is CASSQDQSEFF. The CDR3 nucleotides read TGTGCCAGCAGCCAAGATCAATCTGAGTTCTTC.